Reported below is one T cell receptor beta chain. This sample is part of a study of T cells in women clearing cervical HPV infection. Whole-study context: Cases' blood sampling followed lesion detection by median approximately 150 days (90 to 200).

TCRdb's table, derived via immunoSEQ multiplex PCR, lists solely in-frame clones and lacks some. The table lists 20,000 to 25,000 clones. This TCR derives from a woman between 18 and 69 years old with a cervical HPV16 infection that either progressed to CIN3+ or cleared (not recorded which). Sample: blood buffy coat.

CDR3 sequence: CASRYGQGDEKLFF. The sequenced CDR3 bases are TGTGCCAGCAGATACGGACAGGGAGATGAAAAA. The V and J genes are TRBV2 and TRBJ1-4; TRBD1 matches at 8 bases. The read falls 3 residues short of the CDR3 end, and the missing part is taken from the germline J gene. Germline V CDR1 and CDR2: SNHLY, FYNNEI. The CDR3 totals 14 residues. V was pared by 6 bases and J by 6 bases, with 6 bases of the junction left unmatched.